The clone carrying this T cell receptor (beta chain) has only a few counts. The data originate from a study of blood T cell repertoires in COVID-19. On the study more broadly: The United States, Italy and Spain provided the acute and convalescent COVID-19 samples. T cells, B-cell-depleted T cells, or PBMCs supplied cDNA or gDNA.

Original methodology: Reference gene primer amplification gave nucleated cell count estimates. The protocol was immunoSEQ multiplex PCR, while the TCRdb copy is restricted to in-frame clones and leaves out a portion. V, J and clone size derive from that table, while D and trimming were established from the DNA sequence. Of some 200,000 clones detected, about 85% appear once; the ten largest clones hold roughly 21%. The source is a man aged 60 to 69 with active or convalescent COVID-19. The sequencing sample was made of peripheral blood.

Here the CDR3 reads CASSLPGLAGGTDTQYF. Written as DNA, the CDR3 is TGTGCCAGCAGCTTACCCGGACTAGCGGGGGGCACAGATACGCAGTATTTT. The chain uses TRBV7-9 and TRBJ2-3; 13 nucleotides match TRBD2. CDR3 length: 17 residues. J gave up 1 base and V 2 bases, and 3 bases lay outside the gene matches. CDR1 is SEHNR, CDR2 FQNEAQ, per germline (reference sequence).